These T cell receptor beta chains were read from a single sample in a study of human T cells and chemical hapten exposure. A single record per CDR3 protein comes from TCRdb applying MiXCR to the RACE reads. The data show tens of thousands of distinct CDR3 sequences, about 9.9% seen once. The specimen was whole blood, collected in connection with sensitization to the hapten diphenylcyclopropenone (DPC). The receptors were sampled from a man younger than 30 with alopecia areata. Some clones in this sample may be carry-over from other donors' samples. CDR3s include the opening cysteine and the closing phenylalanine or tryptophan. The D gene is left open where the match is weak. Clone size appears in some rows only: once, few, many, or a class for an expanded clone.

CDR3aa	CDR3nt	abundance	v_gene	j_gene	d_gene
CSVVTSGETQYF	TGCAGCGTTGTCACTAGCGGGGAGACCCAGTACTTC	many	TRBV29-1	TRBJ2-5	TRBD2
CASSSTSGPPDEQFF	TGTGCCAGCAGCTCGACTAGCGGTCCCCCGGATGAGCAGTTCTTC	many	TRBV7-3	TRBJ2-1	TRBD2
CASRETEGTEAFF	TGTGCCAGCAGAGAGACAGAGGGCACTGAAGCTTTCTTT	few	TRBV9	TRBJ1-1	.
CASSLDQGDIQYF	TGTGCCAGCAGCTTAGACCAGGGGGACATTCAGTACTTC	.	TRBV7-2	TRBJ2-4	TRBD1
CASSLGRAGEQFF	TGTGCCAGCAGCCTGGGTAGGGCTGGTGAGCAGTTCTTC	.	TRBV11-2	TRBJ2-1	.
CASSLGISGANVLTF	TGTGCCAGCAGCCTCGGTATATCTGGGGCCAACGTCCTGACTTTC	few	TRBV7-8	TRBJ2-6	.
CASSFGSTDTQYF	TGTGCCAGCAGCTTTGGTAGCACAGATACGCAGTATTTT	many	TRBV7-3	TRBJ2-3	.
CASSESSGTDTQYF	TGTGCCAGCAGTGAATCTAGCGGAACAGATACGCAGTATTTT	few	TRBV6-4	TRBJ2-3	TRBD2
CASSFGTVYEQYF	TGTGCCAGCAGCTTCGGGACAGTTTACGAGCAGTACTTC	.	TRBV6-2/TRBV6-3	TRBJ2-7	TRBD1
CSASGGASDTEAFF	TGCAGTGCTAGCGGGGGGGCGAGCGACACTGAAGCTTTCTTT	few	TRBV20-1	TRBJ1-1	.
CASSPPRVTDTQYF	TGTGCCAGCAGTCCCCCCCGAGTCACAGATACGCAGTATTTT	.	TRBV28	TRBJ2-3	.
CASSRRGEQFF	TGTGCCAGCAGTCGCCGGGGTGAGCAGTTCTTC	many	TRBV28	TRBJ2-1	.
CASSDGAGALHF	TGCGCCAGCAGTGATGGCGCCGGGGCCCTCCACTTT	few	TRBV10-1	TRBJ1-6	.
CSVEGYAGGPQHF	TGCAGCGTTGAAGGGTACGCCGGGGGGCCCCAGCATTTT	many	TRBV29-1	TRBJ1-5	.
CASSGTGSSYNEQFF	TGTGCCAGCAGCGGAACAGGGAGCTCCTACAATGAGCAGTTCTTC	.	TRBV9	TRBJ2-1	.
CASSLTSGPSTDTQYF	TGTGCCAGCAGCCTTACTTCAGGGCCTAGCACAGATACGCAGTATTTT	.	TRBV12-3/TRBV12-4	TRBJ2-3	.
CATDREEGSPLHF	TGTGCCACAGACAGGGAGGAGGGTTCACCCCTCCACTTT	.	TRBV6-1	TRBJ1-6	TRBD1
CASTRRDRLQETQYF	TGTGCCAGCACCCGCCGGGACAGACTCCAAGAGACCCAGTACTTC	many	TRBV6-2/TRBV6-3	TRBJ2-5	TRBD1
CASSAPRLKEEGETQYF	TGTGCCAGCAGCGCGCCCAGACTCAAAGAAGAGGGTGAGACCCAGTACTTC	many	TRBV2	TRBJ2-5	.
CASSHPRDRGNNEQFF	TGCGCCAGCAGCCACCCCCGGGACAGGGGAAACAATGAGCAGTTCTTC	.	TRBV4-1	TRBJ2-1	TRBD1
CASSTPTGVGNQPQHF	TGTGCCAGCAGTACGCCAACAGGGGTCGGCAATCAGCCCCAGCATTTT	few	TRBV12-3/TRBV12-4	TRBJ1-5	TRBD1
CASSHRGPSGNTIYF	TGTGCCAGCAGCCATAGGGGGCCCTCTGGAAACACCATATATTTT	many	TRBV12-3/TRBV12-4	TRBJ1-3	TRBD1
CASSPVTASGANVLTF	TGTGCCAGCAGCCCCGTTACAGCCTCTGGGGCCAACGTCCTGACTTTC	.	TRBV3-1	TRBJ2-6	.
CASSRGYEQYF	TGTGCCAGCAGCCGCGGCTACGAGCAGTACTTC	many	TRBV3-1	TRBJ2-7	.
CASSLGSRGRTEAFF	TGTGCCAGCAGCTTGGGTAGTCGAGGGCGCACTGAAGCTTTCTTT	many	TRBV5-4	TRBJ1-1	.
CASRTGKTPNTGELFF	TGTGCCAGCAGGACAGGGAAAACTCCGAACACCGGGGAGCTGTTTTTT	few	TRBV28	TRBJ2-2	TRBD1
CASATGGEQPQHF	TGTGCCAGCGCGACAGGGGGCGAGCAGCCCCAGCATTTT	.	TRBV19	TRBJ1-5	TRBD1
CSAGGSSYNEQFF	TGCAGTGCTGGGGGGAGCTCCTACAATGAGCAGTTCTTC	.	TRBV20-1	TRBJ2-1	.
CSARSGVTGELFF	TGCAGTGCTAGGTCCGGGGTCACCGGGGAGCTGTTTTTT	.	TRBV20-1	TRBJ2-2	.
CASSQVSGAERNEQFF	TGTGCCAGCAGCCAAGTTTCGGGGGCGGAACGTAATGAGCAGTTCTTC	many	TRBV3-1	TRBJ2-1	.
CSVEDSGGQYF	TGCAGCGTTGAAGATAGCGGGGGCCAGTATTTT	many	TRBV29-1	TRBJ2-3	TRBD2
CASTLGANEQFF	TGTGCCAGCACATTAGGGGCCAATGAGCAGTTCTTC	few	TRBV12-3/TRBV12-4	TRBJ2-1	.
CASSSGNNEQFF	TGTGCCAGCAGTTCAGGGAACAATGAGCAGTTCTTC	.	TRBV28	TRBJ2-1	.
CSVKVTAWRETQYF	TGCAGCGTTAAGGTGACTGCGTGGAGGGAGACCCAGTACTTC	many	TRBV29-1	TRBJ2-5	.
CASSLEAGGTYNEQFF	TGTGCCAGCAGCTTAGAGGCAGGGGGCACCTACAATGAGCAGTTCTTC	.	TRBV11-3	TRBJ2-1	TRBD1
CASSSPTGFSYEQYF	TGTGCCAGCAGTTCCCCGACAGGGTTTTCCTACGAGCAGTACTTC	.	TRBV28	TRBJ2-7	TRBD1
CASRHPDRTRHGYTF	TGTGCCAGCAGACACCCGGACAGAACCCGCCATGGCTACACCTTC	.	TRBV6-5	TRBJ1-2	.
CASYPDRNTEAFF	TGTGCCAGCTACCCGGACAGGAACACTGAAGCTTTCTTT	.	TRBV18	TRBJ1-1	.
CASSRTLEEEKLFF	TGTGCCAGCAGCAGGACCCTCGAAGAGGAAAAACTGTTTTTT	many	TRBV7-2	TRBJ1-4	.
CASSMGARGLNIQYF	TGTGCCAGTAGTATGGGGGCCCGCGGGCTCAACATTCAGTACTTC	many	TRBV19	TRBJ2-4	.
CASSTRVGGWTDTQYF	TGCGCCAGCAGTACCCGCGTGGGAGGGTGGACAGATACGCAGTATTTT	.	TRBV10-2	TRBJ2-3	TRBD2
CASRRGQGASEAFF	TGTGCCAGCAGACGCGGTCAGGGGGCATCTGAAGCTTTCTTT	few	TRBV28	TRBJ1-1	TRBD1
CASSLNLGTTGYTF	TGTGCCAGCAGCTTAAACCTGGGGACTACTGGCTACACCTTC	few	TRBV7-3	TRBJ1-2	.
CASQVPGELFF	TGTGCCAGCCAAGTTCCCGGGGAGCTGTTTTTT	few	TRBV12-3/TRBV12-4	TRBJ2-2	.
CAISEVQNYGYTF	TGTGCCATCAGTGAGGTGCAAAACTATGGCTACACCTTC	many	TRBV10-3	TRBJ1-2	.
CASSLQGFSYEQYF	TGCGCCAGCAGCTTACAGGGATTCTCCTACGAGCAGTACTTC	few	TRBV5-1	TRBJ2-7	.
CASTVRQGNRGYTF	TGTGCCAGCACTGTAAGACAGGGCAATCGGGGCTACACCTTC	.	TRBV28	TRBJ1-2	TRBD1
CASSLHGDLGETQYF	TGTGCCAGCAGCTTACACGGGGATTTAGGGGAGACCCAGTACTTC	many	TRBV11-3	TRBJ2-5	.
CASSSWTRNTGELFF	TGTGCCAGCAGCTCGTGGACCCGGAACACCGGGGAGCTGTTTTTT	few	TRBV11-2	TRBJ2-2	.
CASTPGGRPHRGAVFF	.	many	TRBV10-1	TRBJ2-2	.
CASSLDRGTDTQYF	TGTGCCAGCAGCCTCGACAGGGGGACAGATACGCAGTATTTT	many	TRBV7-2	TRBJ2-3	TRBD1
CASSQDYLSALHF	TGCGCCAGCAGCCAAGATTACCTTTCAGCCCTCCACTTT	few	TRBV4-1	TRBJ1-6	.
CSAPLAGATEWDSNQPQHF	TGCAGTGCCCCGTTAGCGGGGGCCACTGAATGGGATAGCAATCAGCCCCAGCATTTT	many	TRBV20-1	TRBJ1-5	.
CSARSGPSEWGKLFF	TGCAGTGCTAGATCGGGACCTTCCGAGTGGGGAAAACTGTTTTTT	few	TRBV20-1	TRBJ1-4	.
CSAPYRGERRTDTQYF	TGCAGTGCTCCCTACCGGGGGGAACGGAGGACAGATACGCAGTATTTT	.	TRBV20-1	TRBJ2-3	TRBD2
CASGLDRGSPLHF	TGTGCTAGTGGTTTGGACAGGGGCTCACCCCTCCACTTT	.	TRBV12-5	TRBJ1-6	TRBD1
CASSPPQGSSQYF	TGTGCCAGCAGCCCCCCGCAAGGGAGTTCGCAGTATTTT	few	TRBV7-3	TRBJ2-3	.
CASSLGLLGWEQFF	TGTGCCAGCAGCTTAGGGCTCCTCGGCTGGGAGCAGTTCTTC	many	TRBV7-2	TRBJ2-1	.